This TCR beta chain was captured by sequencing in a study of blood T cell repertoires in COVID-19. Original processing methods: Amplification of reference gene primers was used by the study to estimate nucleated cell counts. The data were produced by immunoSEQ multiplex PCR, yet TCRdb's version contains in-frame clones alone and is incomplete. D and trimming come from the DNA, and the V and J calls and clone size come from that table. The data show about 130,000 clones, around 87% seen once. This clone has just one count. The CDR3 length is 15 residues. Per germline, CDR1 LGHDT and CDR2 YNNKEL (reference sequence). With 5 bases clipped from V and 10 bases from J, the junction kept 7 bases outside the gene matches.

The sample consisted of peripheral blood. The clonotype comes from a woman aged 55-70 years with acute or convalescent COVID-19. The genes are TRBV3-1 (or the pseudogene TRBV3-2) and TRBJ2-1; 14 bases line up with TRBD2. The CDR3: CASSLGLAGVGEQFF. DNA of the CDR3: TGTGCCAGCAGCTTGGGACTAGCGGGAGTGGGGGAGCAGTTCTTC.